This T cell receptor (beta chain) was profiled in a study of response to subunit inactivated influenza vaccine. CDR1 is DFQATT, CDR2 SNEGSKA, per germline (reference sequence). Trimming removed 4 bases from V and 4 bases from J, with 17 bases in between. The CDR3 totals 15 residues. A single record per CDR3 protein comes from TCRdb applying MiXCR to the RT-PCR reads. The sample includes approximately 730,000 distinct CDR3 sequences, roughly 13% of them seen just once. This TCR came from a man in his fifties or sixties who received an inactivated influenza vaccine. This chain uses TRBV20-1 with TRBJ2-1, with D maybe TRBD1 (5 bases). Here the sequenced sample was PBMCs from blood, taken less than 15 days before vaccination. The CDR3 nucleotides are TGCAGTGCTATCAGGATCGACAGCCGATACAATGAGCAGTTCTTC. Protein product: CSAIRIDSRYNEQFF.